Below, 27 T cell receptor beta chains from the same sample are listed, as sequenced in a study of blood T cell repertoires in COVID-19. Repertoires were generated with immunoSEQ multiplex PCR, while TCRdb's copy carries only in-frame clones and drops some. This table has 100,000 or so clones, approximately 86% appearing once. The sample was peripheral blood. All receptors come from a woman aged 45-65 years with COVID-19, enrolled during active disease.

The V gene is TRBV29-1, the J gene TRBJ2-3; D is perhaps TRBD2 (5 bases). The CDR3 has 13 amino acids. V was shortened by 7 bases and J by 0 bases, with 11 bases between the two germline ends. CDR1 is SQVTM and CDR2 is ANQGSEA in the germline V gene. CDR3 residues: CSARRTSTDTQYF. CDR3 bases: TGCAGCGCCCGGCGGACTAGCACAGATACGCAGTATTTT.

This rearrangement joins TRBV11-3 to TRBJ2-1, with 8 nucleotides matching TRBD2. The V gene end was trimmed by 4 bases and the J gene end by 6 bases; junction bases not matched to a gene: 5. From germline, CDR1 is SGHNT and CDR2 YENEEA. The CDR3 extends over 14 amino acids. CDR3 amino acids: CASSSRGGGNEQFF. The CDR3 DNA reads as TGTGCCAGCAGCTCACGGGGGGGCGGCAATGAGCAGTTCTTC.

The chain links TRBV30 to TRBJ1-5; D is possibly TRBD1 (5 bases). The CDR3 has 13 amino acids. Trimming pared 1 base from V and 7 bases from J, leaving 11 bases between. Germline V CDR1 and CDR2: GTSNPN, SVGIG (reference sequence). CDR3 sequence: CAWSEGVRQPQHF. CDR3 in DNA: TGTGCCTGGAGTGAAGGGGTGAGACAGCCCCAGCATTTT. Based on the CDR3 plus reference TRBV30 and TRBJ1-5, the full variable domain is SQTIHQWPATLVQPVGSPLSLECTVEGTSNPNLYWYRQAAGRGLQLLFYSVGIGQISSEVPQNLSASRPQDRQFILSSKKLLLSDSGFYLCAWSEGVRQPQHFGDGTRLSIL.

V gene TRBV2 combines with J gene TRBJ2-1; D is perhaps TRBD2 (6 bases). This CDR3 has 14 amino acids. Germline CDR1 and CDR2: SNHLY and FYNNEI. V lost 5 bases and J lost 0, with 8 bases in between. The CDR3 nucleotides read TGTGCCAGCAGTCGGGGGAACTCCTACAATGAGCAGTTCTTC. It yields the protein CASSRGNSYNEQFF. Variable domain in full (rest from reference TRBV2 and TRBJ2-1): EPEVTQTPSHQVTQMGQEVILRCVPISNHLYFYWYRQILGQKVEFLVSFYNNEISEKSEIFDDQFSVERPDGSNFTLKIRSTKLEDSAMYFCASSRGNSYNEQFFGPGTRLTVL.

CDR3 coding DNA: TGTGCCTGGAGTATCGGACTAGCGGGGCACAATGAGCAGTTCTTC. Its protein is CAWSIGLAGHNEQFF. This rearrangement joins TRBV30 to TRBJ2-1; 12 positions match TRBD2. The CDR3 sequence is 15 residues long. With V trimmed by 2 bases and J by 5 bases, 4 bases remained unmatched. The germline V gene has CDR1 GTSNPN and CDR2 SVGIG (reference sequence).

V and J are TRBV11-2 and TRBJ2-2; possibly TRBD1 for D (6 bases). CDR3 length: 15 residues. Germline V gives CDR1 SGHAT, CDR2 FQNNGV. V was pared by 2 bases and J by 3 bases, with 10 bases between. The CDR3 bases are TGTGCCAGCAGCTTACAGGGGTTGGACACCGGGGAGCTGTTTTTT. It yields the protein CASSLQGLDTGELFF.

The genes are TRBV16 and TRBJ1-3; 10 nucleotides agree with TRBD1. This CDR3 has 16 amino acids. CDR1 KGHSY and CDR2 FQNENV come from the germline V gene. J gave up 3 bases and V 2 bases, and 4 bases lay outside the gene matches. CDR3 residues: CASSQRGQGIGNTIYF. The DNA of the CDR3 is TGTGCCAGCAGCCAACGGGGACAGGGGATTGGAAACACCATATATTTT.

The V call is TRBV7-9, the J call TRBJ2-7, with TRBD2 as a possible D gene (6 bases). Germline V CDR1 and CDR2: SEHNR, FQNEAQ (reference sequence). This CDR3 is 14 amino acids long. Trimming cost V 6 bases and J 0 bases, with 12 bases left between them. CDR3 nucleotides: TGTGCCAGCAGTTCCGGGACTTTCTCCTACGAGCAGTACTTC. This codes for CASSSGTFSYEQYF.

The V and J genes are TRBV30 and TRBJ1-5; D is perhaps TRBD1 (5 bases). V shed 3 bases and J shed 2 bases, with 11 bases lying between them. This CDR3 contains 14 residues. CDR1 is GTSNPN and CDR2 is SVGIG in the germline V gene (reference sequence). The DNA of the CDR3 is TGTGCCTGGAGCGGGGGAGGAGGCAATCAGCCCCAGCATTTT. Its translation is CAWSGGGGNQPQHF.

This clone was detected only once. The rearrangement links TRBV28 to TRBJ2-4; possible D gene TRBD1, 5 bases. In germline, CDR1 is MDHEN, CDR2 SYDVKM. Trimming stripped 5 bases from V and 0 bases from J, with 20 bases between. This CDR3 has 18 residues. The CDR3 protein is CASSPPTGQGRAKNIQYF. For the CDR3, the DNA is TGTGCCAGCAGTCCGCCCACCGGACAAGGACGAGCCAAAAACATTCAGTACTTC.

This clone has only one observation. The V and J genes are TRBV6-5 and TRBJ1-2; TRBD1 matches at 8 bases. Germline loops: CDR1 MNHEY, CDR2 SVGAGI. V shed 6 bases, J shed 7 bases, and the junction held 10 bases outside the gene matches. The CDR3 length is 14 residues. The CDR3 DNA follows: TGTGCCAGCAGATCGCGACAGGGGCCCTTTGGCTACACCTTC. Its translation is CASRSRQGPFGYTF.

This chain uses TRBV19 with TRBJ1-5, with 7 positions matching TRBD1. Germline V lookup: CDR1 LNHDA, CDR2 SQIVND (reference sequence). Losses at the gene ends were 5 bases for V and 3 bases for J; bases not matched to a gene: 7. The CDR3 extends over 15 amino acids. The CDR3 DNA is TGTGCCAGTAGTCTCCGGGACAGTTACAATCAGCCCCAGCATTTT. It encodes CASSLRDSYNQPQHF.

The chain couples TRBV6-5 to TRBJ1-6; TRBD1 might be the D (6 bases). The CDR3 is 14 amino acids. The germline V gene has CDR1 MNHEY and CDR2 SVGAGI. Trimming took off 6 bases at V and 7 bases at J, with 13 bases between the two ends. CDR3 amino acids: CASRGHRENSPLHF. The CDR3, as DNA: TGTGCCAGCAGAGGTCACAGGGAGAATTCACCCCTCCACTTT.

V gene TRBV18 combines with J gene TRBJ1-5; 10 bases are shared with TRBD1. V dropped 1 base and J dropped 9; count of bases not matched to a gene: 3. This CDR3 region has 14 residues. Germline CDR1 reads KGHSH; CDR2 reads LQKENI. CDR3: CASSPRGQGLPQHF. The CDR3 nucleotides read TGTGCCAGCTCACCACGGGGACAGGGGCTGCCCCAGCATTTT.

The chain employs TRBV6-6 and TRBJ1-1; 8 nucleotides agree with TRBD1. Losses at the gene ends were 6 bases for V and 5 bases for J; bases not matched to a gene: 8. Germline loops: CDR1 MNHNY, CDR2 SVGAGI (reference sequence). This CDR3 is built from 14 residues. Here the CDR3 DNA reads TGTGCCAGCAGAAGACAGGGGCAGGGGACTGAAGCTTTCTTT. Amino acids: CASRRQGQGTEAFF.

This clone was detected only once. The genes are TRBV5-5 and TRBJ1-3; D gene ambiguous. The ends were cut back, 4 bases at V and 9 bases at J, with 11 bases in the middle. CDR1 is SGHKS, CDR2 YYEKEE, per germline (reference sequence). The CDR3 runs to 12 residues. The CDR3 coding sequence is TGTGCCAGCAGCCATACCCCGAGCACCATATATTTT. Encoded protein: CASSHTPSTIYF.

This clone has only one observation. The rearrangement uses TRBV28 and TRBJ2-1; weak D call: TRBD2 (6 bases). The germline V and J ends were trimmed by 6 bases and 10 bases, with 16 bases remaining between them. Per germline, CDR1 MDHEN and CDR2 SYDVKM. This CDR3 has 13 amino acids. The CDR3 loop reads CASRWGTGDEQFF. CDR3 coding DNA: TGTGCCAGCAGGTGGGGAACGGGAGACGAGCAGTTCTTC.

The chain carries TRBV7-3 and TRBJ2-2, with D perhaps TRBD1 (5 bases). The CDR3 extends over 13 amino acids. The ends were cut back, 3 bases at V and 6 bases at J, with 8 bases in the middle. Germline V CDR1 and CDR2: SGHTA, FQGTGA. The chain's CDR3 is CASSLRRAGELFF. The CDR3 DNA sequence: TGTGCCAGCAGCTTGCGCAGGGCCGGGGAGCTGTTTTTT. The full variable domain, its missing parts supplied by reference TRBV7-3 and TRBJ2-2, is GAGVSQTPSNKVTEKGKYVELRCDPISGHTALYWYRQSLGQGPEFLIYFQGTGAADDSGLPNDRFFAVRPEGSVSTLKIQRTERGDSAVYLCASSLRRAGELFFGEGSRLTVL.

DNA for the CDR3: TGTGCCAGCGGGGGGACAGTCACTGAAGCTTTCTTT. Its translation is CASGGTVTEAFF. This chain uses TRBV28 with TRBJ1-1, with 7 bases matching TRBD1. The CDR3 has 12 amino acids. Germline values: CDR1 MDHEN, CDR2 SYDVKM. Germline trimming cut 8 bases from V and 4 bases from J; bases unmatched to any gene: 4.

The sample holds a few counts of this clone. This chain connects TRBV4-3 to TRBJ2-2, with D unresolved. V dropped 0 bases and J dropped 7 bases, with 21 bases sitting between them. The CDR3 is 18 amino acids. Germline V CDR1 and CDR2: LGHNA, YSLEER. The CDR3 here is CASSQEETDPLASGELFF. CDR3 sequence (DNA): TGCGCCAGCAGCCAAGAAGAGACGGATCCTTTAGCTAGCGGGGAGCTGTTTTTT.

J is TRBJ1-1 and V is TRBV27; D unclear. Germline CDR1 and CDR2: MNHEY and SMNVEV (reference sequence). The CDR3 length is 15 residues. V lost 0 bases to trimming and J lost 1 base, with 9 bases between them. This CDR3 reads CASSLSGRPNTEAFF. The CDR3 DNA follows: TGTGCCAGCAGTTTATCAGGCAGGCCGAACACTGAAGCTTTCTTT.

Comments on this clone: Other DNA sequences in the sample encode the same CDR3. The V and J genes are TRBV7-9 and TRBJ1-2; 7 positions agree with TRBD1. V trimming: 5 bases; J trimming: 5 bases; junction bases outside the gene matches: 5. Germline CDR1 and CDR2: SEHNR and FQNEAQ (reference sequence). This CDR3 is built from 13 residues. CDR3 DNA sequence: TGTGCCAGCAGCGCCCAGGGGGGTTATGGCTACACCTTC. Encoded protein: CASSAQGGYGYTF.

The rearrangement links TRBV7-9 to TRBJ1-2; 8 bases agree with TRBD1. V lost 5 bases to trimming and J lost 4 bases; unmatched junction nucleotides: 9. There are 15 residues in the CDR3. Germline loops: CDR1 SEHNR, CDR2 FQNEAQ (reference sequence). CDR3 nucleotide sequence: TGTGCCAGCAGCGGAAGGACAGGGTCGACCTATGGCTACACCTTC. This gives the protein CASSGRTGSTYGYTF. Full variable domain (outside the CDR3, taken from reference TRBV7-9 and TRBJ1-2): DTGVSQNPRHKITKRGQNVTFRCDPISEHNRLYWYRQTLGQGPEFLTYFQNEAQLEKSRLLSDRFSAERPKGSFSTLEIQRTEQGDSAMYLCASSGRTGSTYGYTFGSGTRLTVV.

The chain employs TRBV27 and TRBJ1-1, with TRBD1 matching 8 bases. The germline V gene has CDR1 MNHEY and CDR2 SMNVEV (reference sequence). V gave up 6 bases and J gave up 4 bases; unmatched junction bases: 4. This CDR3 spans 13 amino acids. The DNA of the CDR3 is TGTGCCAGCAGACCCACAGGGGGCACTGAAGCTTTCTTT. It codes for CASRPTGGTEAFF.

The genes are TRBV7-3 and TRBJ2-3; 12 bases agree with TRBD2. Germline V gene lookup returns CDR1 SGHTA and CDR2 FQGTGA. This CDR3 has 15 residues. The trim removed 5 bases at V and 4 bases at J, leaving 4 bases unmatched. The CDR3 DNA reads as TGTGCCAGCAGCCTCACTAGCGGGGGGTCAGATACGCAGTATTTT. This gives the protein CASSLTSGGSDTQYF. The full variable domain, its missing parts supplied by reference TRBV7-3 and TRBJ2-3, is GAGVSQTPSNKVTEKGKYVELRCDPISGHTALYWYRQSLGQGPEFLIYFQGTGAADDSGLPNDRFFAVRPEGSVSTLKIQRTERGDSAVYLCASSLTSGGSDTQYFGPGTRLTVL.

The genes are TRBV15 and TRBJ1-2, with D perhaps matching TRBD1 (6 bases). This CDR3 is built from 14 residues. The germline gives CDR1 LNHNV, CDR2 YYDKDF (reference sequence). V was pared by 5 bases and J by 5 bases, with 15 bases between. The CDR3 nucleotides read TGTGCCACCAGCCGCCCAGGGGTAGAGTATGGCTACACCTTC. Translation: CATSRPGVEYGYTF.

This clone was seen only once. The chain couples TRBV9 to TRBJ2-5; 8 nucleotides match TRBD1. Trimming at V came to 0 bases and at J to 3 bases, leaving 7 bases not matched to a gene. Germline assignment: CDR1 SGDLS and CDR2 YYNGEE. The CDR3 is 16 residues long. The CDR3 DNA reads TGTGCCAGCAGCGTAGCCCTTTCGGACAGGGAAGAGACCCAGTACTTC. Its translation is CASSVALSDREETQYF.